This T cell receptor (beta chain) was identified in a study of vaccination and CD4 T cells after COVID-19. CD4+ T cells that had been cultured provided DNA sequenced with the Oncomine TCR Beta short-read assay. After culture, CD4+ T cells served as the source for genomic DNA extraction. In TCRdb, the PCR reads were re-called with MiXCR into one record per CDR3 protein. The sample consists of about 11,000 distinct CDR3 sequences, roughly 32% of them appearing once. This clonotype was detected only a few times. Its antigen remains unidentified. Treatment in this sample: roughly 10-day PBMC culture with coronavirus spike peptide pools or control peptides (ViraFEST assay). During the years 2011-2018, before the COVID-19 pandemic, the unexposed donor's CD4+ T cells were collected. Per germline, CDR1 SGHRS and CDR2 YFSETQ. The V gene lost 4 bases and the J gene lost 6 bases, with 16 bases spanning the gap. The CDR3 is 14 residues long.

This chain links TRBV5-1 with TRBJ1-1; tentatively, D is TRBD1 (5 bases). This receptor was identified in a human donor in good health. Sequencing was carried out using CD4+ T cells from blood, cultured in vitro. Written as DNA, the CDR3 is TGCGCCAGCAGCACGGACGGGGGGTCTGCTGAAGCTTTCTTT. As protein: CASSTDGGSAEAFF.